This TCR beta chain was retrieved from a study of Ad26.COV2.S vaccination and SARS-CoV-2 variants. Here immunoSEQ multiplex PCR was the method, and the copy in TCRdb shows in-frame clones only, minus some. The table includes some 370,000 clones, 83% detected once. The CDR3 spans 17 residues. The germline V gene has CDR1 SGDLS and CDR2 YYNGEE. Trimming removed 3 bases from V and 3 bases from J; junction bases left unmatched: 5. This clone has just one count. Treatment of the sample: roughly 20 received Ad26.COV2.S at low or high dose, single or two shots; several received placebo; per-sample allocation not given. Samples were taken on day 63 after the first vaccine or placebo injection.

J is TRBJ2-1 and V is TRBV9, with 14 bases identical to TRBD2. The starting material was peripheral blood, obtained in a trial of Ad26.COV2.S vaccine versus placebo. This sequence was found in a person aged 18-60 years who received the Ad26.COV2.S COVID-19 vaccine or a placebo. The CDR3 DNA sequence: TGTGCCAGCAGCGGGGGACTAGCGGGGGCCCTCTACAATGAGCAGTTCTTC. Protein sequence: CASSGGLAGALYNEQFF.